Presented here are 2 T cell receptor beta chains from one specimen sequenced in a study of cytomegalovirus exposure and HLA in healthy donors. Profiling relied on immunoSEQ multiplex PCR, and the TCRdb table lists in-frame clones only, not all of them. The repertoire holds 260,000 or so clones, with 90% as singletons. The sample was PBMCs. Receptor source: a woman aged 30 to 39 in good health and CMV-seronegative.

V is TRBV12-5 and J is TRBJ2-7, with 7 bases that match TRBD2. The trim removed 0 bases at V and 0 bases at J, leaving 5 bases unmatched. The CDR3 has 16 residues. CDR1 and CDR2 from the germline V gene are LGHNT and FRNRAP. The CDR3 loop is CASGLVRGDFSYEQYF. The CDR3 DNA is TGTGCTAGTGGTTTGGTCCGGGGGGACTTCTCCTACGAGCAGTACTTC.

The chain joins TRBV27 to TRBJ2-3; 9 bases match TRBD2. After removal of 5 bases from V and 2 bases from J, the junction contained 8 bases not matched to a gene. The CDR3 loop spans 16 amino acids. Germline V lookup: CDR1 MNHEY, CDR2 SMNVEV (reference sequence). CDR3 sequence reads: CASSIRLAVTTDTQYF. The CDR3 DNA follows: TGTGCCAGCAGTATAAGACTAGCGGTCACCACAGATACGCAGTATTTT.